Below, 21 T cell receptor beta chains from the same sample are listed, as sequenced in a study of TIL therapy for anti-PD-1-resistant metastatic lung cancer. This was the immunoSEQ v3 assay. Repertoires were generated with immunoSEQ multiplex PCR, while TCRdb's copy carries only in-frame clones and drops some. The sample holds approximately 2,100 clones, approximately 82% seen once. Time point specified: pre-treatment sample, taken before nivolumab and TIL therapy. Most excised metastases sampled were pleural nodules or supraclavicular lymph nodes. The sample here was tumor tissue, taken at baseline. The origin of the receptors is a person aged 25 to 80 with non-small cell lung cancer.

This clone was seen once. This rearrangement joins TRBV18 to TRBJ1-3, with 7 bases that match TRBD1. The V segment lost 4 bases and the J segment 2 bases; nucleotides outside the gene matches: 5. This CDR3 has 15 amino acids. CDR1 is KGHSH and CDR2 is LQKENI in the germline V gene. The CDR3 is CASSRDSGTGNTIYF. CDR3 in DNA: TGTGCCAGCTCACGGGACAGCGGTACTGGAAACACCATATATTTT.

The chain carries TRBV7-9 and TRBJ2-1, with 8 bases matching TRBD2. CDR1 is SEHNR, CDR2 FQNEAQ, per germline (reference sequence). The junction had 9 bases not matched to a gene; V was cut back by 11 bases and J by 3 bases. The CDR3 consists of 14 residues. The CDR3 is CAGESTSVYNEQFF. The CDR3 DNA reads as TGTGCCGGAGAATCGACTAGCGTCTACAATGAGCAGTTCTTC.

The CDR3 protein is CASSADTSYNSPLHF. CDR3 DNA: TGTGCCAGTAGTGCGGACACCTCCTATAATTCACCCCTCCACTTT. This chain joins TRBV19 and TRBJ1-6; D is perhaps TRBD1 (5 bases). Germline V gives CDR1 LNHDA, CDR2 SQIVND (reference sequence). CDR3 size: 15 residues. The V end was cut by 5 bases, the J end by 0 bases, with 8 bases between.

The rearrangement uses TRBV19 and TRBJ2-5; 10 bases line up with TRBD1. Germline values: CDR1 LNHDA, CDR2 SQIVND (reference sequence). The CDR3 runs to 14 residues. With V trimmed by 4 bases and J by 5 bases, 4 bases remained unmatched. The CDR3 DNA reads as TGTGCCAGTAGTAGACAGGGGGCGCGGGAGACCCAGTACTTC. This gives the protein CASSRQGARETQYF. Variable domain in full (rest from reference TRBV19 and TRBJ2-5): DGGITQSPKYLFRKEGQNVTLSCEQNLNHDAMYWYRQDPGQGLRLIYYSQIVNDFQKGDIAEGYSVSREKKESFPLTVTSAQKNPTAFYLCASSRQGARETQYFGPGTRLLVL.

This rearrangement joins TRBV11-2 to TRBJ2-6; possible D gene TRBD2, 5 bases. In germline, CDR1 is SGHAT, CDR2 FQNNGV. This CDR3 spans 19 amino acids. Trimming cost V 3 bases and J 0 bases, with 18 bases left between them. The CDR3: CASSFSQPKRSSGANVLTF. The DNA of the CDR3 is TGTGCCAGCAGCTTTTCCCAACCTAAGCGGAGCTCTGGGGCCAACGTCCTGACTTTC.

The gene calls are TRBV4-1 and TRBJ2-7; 7 bases map to TRBD1. The CDR3 is 15 residues long. V trimming: 0 bases; J trimming: 1 base; junction bases outside the gene matches: 3. Per germline, CDR1 MGHRA and CDR2 YSYEKL. CDR3 amino acids: CASSQEGQLSYEQYF. The CDR3 bases are TGCGCCAGCAGCCAAGAGGGACAGCTTTCCTACGAGCAGTACTTC.

This rearrangement joins TRBV7-2 to TRBJ2-3; no definite D call. CDR1 is SGHTA and CDR2 is FQGNSA in the germline V gene. Trimming removed 1 base at V and 2 bases at J, with 4 bases between. The CDR3 runs to 13 residues. CDR3 DNA: TGTGCCAGCAGCTTAGGCTACACAGATACGCAGTATTTT. This gives the protein CASSLGYTDTQYF.

The chain is built from TRBV11-3 and TRBJ2-2; 13 bases match TRBD2. The V gene's germline CDR1 is SGHNT and CDR2 YENEEA. The trim removed 5 bases at V and 6 bases at J, leaving 6 bases unmatched. The CDR3 runs to 16 residues. This CDR3 is CASSPRGLAGSGELFF. The CDR3 DNA reads TGTGCCAGCAGCCCCAGGGGACTAGCGGGATCCGGGGAGCTGTTTTTT.

This chain joins TRBV14 and TRBJ2-7, with D perhaps assigned TRBD1 or TRBD2 (5 bases each). The CDR3 covers 16 residues. V was cut by 5 bases and J by 1 base, with 18 bases left in between. Per germline, CDR1 SGHDN and CDR2 FVKESK. The CDR3: CASSSRWGYGSYEQYF. In DNA, the CDR3 is TGTGCCAGCAGCTCAAGATGGGGGTATGGGTCCTACGAGCAGTACTTC. The full variable domain, completed using reference TRBV14 and TRBJ2-7, is EAGVTQFPSHSVIEKGQTVTLRCDPISGHDNLYWYRRVMGKEIKFLLHFVKESKQDESGMPNNRFLAERTGGTYSTLKVQPAELEDSGVYFCASSSRWGYGSYEQYFGPGTRLTVT.

This clone was counted a single time. V gene TRBV2 combines with J gene TRBJ1-4; D gene uncertain. Germline V gene lookup returns CDR1 SNHLY and CDR2 FYNNEI. The V gene lost 6 bases and the J gene lost 3 bases, with 14 bases spanning the gap. This CDR3 is built from 15 residues. The CDR3 DNA reads as TGTGCCAGCAGCCCGGTTAGTGGGGCTAATGAAAAACTGTTTTTT. Translating it yields CASSPVSGANEKLFF.

This clone was seen a handful of times. The chain has TRBV7-2 and TRBJ2-7; D may match TRBD1 or TRBD2 (5 bases each). V lost 1 base to trimming and J lost 3 bases, with 13 bases between them. CDR1 and CDR2 (germline): SGHTA, FQGNSA. The CDR3 sequence is 15 residues long. The CDR3 DNA is TGTGCCAGCAGCTTAGATGGGACGACCGGCTACGAGCAGTACTTC. Protein sequence: CASSLDGTTGYEQYF.

The rearrangement uses TRBV7-7 and TRBJ2-1; D might be TRBD1 or TRBD2, each matching 5 bases. CDR1 is SSHAT and CDR2 is FNYEAQ in the germline V gene (reference sequence). The CDR3 extends over 13 amino acids. V dropped 1 base and J dropped 10 bases, with 11 bases sitting between them. The DNA of the CDR3 is TGTGCCAGCAGCTTAGAGGCCGGGGCCGAGCAGTTCTTC. Amino acid sequence: CASSLEAGAEQFF.

This clone was picked up a small number of times. The chain employs TRBV6-1 and TRBJ2-5, with D hard to call. V lost 6 bases and J lost 5, with 10 bases in between. The germline CDR1 and CDR2 sequences are MNHNS and SASEGT. The CDR3 length is 12 residues. The CDR3 spells CASSRDRETQYF. As DNA, the CDR3 is TGTGCCAGCAGCCGAGACCGGGAGACCCAGTACTTC.

V gene TRBV7-9 combines with J gene TRBJ2-5, with D perhaps matching TRBD2 (6 bases). There are 18 residues in the CDR3. The V gene lost 6 bases and the J gene lost 1 base, with 24 bases spanning the gap. Germline V CDR1 and CDR2: SEHNR, FQNEAQ (reference sequence). Here the CDR3 DNA reads TGTGCCAGCAGGTCCCCCCCCCAGGGACTCATCCCCCAAGAGACCCAGTACTTC. Its translation: CASRSPPQGLIPQETQYF.

V usage is TRBV10-1 and J usage is TRBJ2-5; D may be TRBD2 (6 bases). This CDR3 contains 15 residues. CDR1 is WNHNN and CDR2 is SYGVQD in the germline V gene (reference sequence). The V end was cut by 0 bases, the J end by 4 bases, with 12 bases between. The CDR3 spells CASSESQEGRETQYF. The CDR3 DNA sequence: TGCGCCAGCAGTGAGTCTCAGGAGGGGAGAGAGACCCAGTACTTC.

This clone appeared a single time. The chain uses TRBV4-1 and TRBJ2-1; 9 bases align to TRBD2. The junction had 6 bases not matched to a gene; V was cut back by 2 bases and J by 7 bases. This CDR3 spans 15 amino acids. CDR1 and CDR2 from the germline V gene are MGHRA and YSYEKL. The CDR3 region has the DNA TGCGCCAGCAGCCAACCGGGACTAGCTCTAAATGAGCAGTTCTTC. Amino acids: CASSQPGLALNEQFF.

The chain uses TRBV20-1 and TRBJ1-2, with D unresolved. V dropped 3 bases and J dropped 8 bases, with 10 bases sitting between them. CDR1 and CDR2 (germline): DFQATT, SNEGSKA (reference sequence). This CDR3 comprises 11 residues. The CDR3, as DNA: TGCAGTGCTAGTCCTCTCCGGGGCTACACCTTC. This codes for CSASPLRGYTF.

The rearrangement joins TRBV5-1 to TRBJ2-5, with 7 nucleotides matching TRBD2. Trimming at V came to 4 bases and at J to 5 bases, leaving 11 bases not matched to a gene. Germline V gives CDR1 SGHRS, CDR2 YFSETQ. The CDR3 loop spans 15 amino acids. CDR3 region: CASSLGLVGGETQYF. Written as DNA, the CDR3 is TGCGCCAGCAGCCTCGGACTAGTTGGGGGGGAGACCCAGTACTTC.

The genes are TRBV18 and TRBJ1-2; 7 positions agree with TRBD1. V shed 6 bases and J 4 bases; nucleotides not matched to a gene: 14. The CDR3 extends over 16 amino acids. Germline values: CDR1 KGHSH, CDR2 LQKENI. The CDR3 region has the DNA TGTGCCAGCTCCCCGACTTCCGGGACAGAAGGCTATGGCTACACCTTC. Translation: CASSPTSGTEGYGYTF.

The chain uses TRBV11-2 and TRBJ2-7; 9 nucleotides agree with TRBD2. The ends lost 6 bases at V and 6 bases at J; junction bases unmatched: 12. This CDR3 has 15 residues. Per the germline V gene, CDR1 is SGHAT and CDR2 is FQNNGV. The CDR3 region is CASRQAGTSKSEQYF. CDR3 DNA: TGTGCCAGCAGACAAGCCGGGACTAGCAAGTCCGAGCAGTACTTC.

CDR3 region: CASSPGTTRNSPLHF. As DNA, the CDR3 is TGCGCCAGCAGCCCTGGGACCACTCGGAATTCACCCCTCCACTTT. The rearrangement uses TRBV5-1 and TRBJ1-6; D is perhaps TRBD1 (5 bases). The CDR3 sequence is 15 residues long. V dropped 4 bases and J dropped 7 bases, with 15 bases sitting between them. Germline V gene sequence: CDR1 SGHRS, CDR2 YFSETQ.